The 27 T cell receptor beta chains below all came from one sample that was sequenced in a study of blood T cell repertoires in COVID-19. TCRdb's table, derived via immunoSEQ multiplex PCR, lists solely in-frame clones and lacks some. The data contain approximately 100,000 clones, roughly 80% of them singletons. The sequencing input was peripheral blood. Source of these receptors: a woman of 80 years or more with active or convalescent COVID-19.

This chain joins TRBV2 and TRBJ2-3; 9 nucleotides agree with TRBD2. This CDR3 has 16 amino acids. J lost 6 bases, V lost 1 base, and 8 bases had no gene match. CDR1 is SNHLY and CDR2 is FYNNEI in the germline V gene. The CDR3 is CASSEGTSATEDTQYF. CDR3 nucleotide sequence: TGTGCCAGCAGTGAAGGGACTAGCGCGACGGAGGATACGCAGTATTTT.

The CDR3 protein is CASSLTGTEPYGYTF. The CDR3 DNA sequence: TGTGCCAGCAGCTTAACCGGGACAGAGCCGTATGGCTACACCTTC. The gene calls are TRBV7-3 and TRBJ1-2; 7 bases line up with TRBD1. Looked up from germline, CDR1 is SGHTA and CDR2 is FQGTGA. J gave up 5 bases and V 0 bases, and 6 bases lay outside the gene matches. The CDR3 has 15 residues.

This CDR3 is CSVAAGSKNIQYF. The CDR3 DNA follows: TGCAGCGTAGCCGCCGGGTCCAAAAACATTCAGTACTTC. This chain links TRBV29-1 with TRBJ2-4; no firm D call. Looked up from germline, CDR1 is SQVTM and CDR2 is ANQGSEA. V was pared by 6 bases and J by 2 bases, with 11 bases between. The CDR3 contains 13 residues.

The J gene is TRBJ2-5, the V gene TRBV30; TRBD1 aligns across 8 bases. V trimming: 5 bases; J trimming: 5 bases; junction bases outside the gene matches: 13. Germline CDR1 reads GTSNPN; CDR2 reads SVGIG (reference sequence). CDR3 length: 15 amino acids. The CDR3 sequence: CAWAVGAGGAETQYF. DNA of the CDR3: TGTGCCTGGGCAGTAGGGGCAGGGGGCGCGGAGACCCAGTACTTC.

Details on this clone: The sample has other DNA sequences that encode this CDR3 too. This rearrangement joins TRBV6-2 or TRBV6-3 to TRBJ1-3; D possibly corresponds to TRBD1 (6 bases). Trimming stripped 0 bases from V and 0 bases from J, with 9 bases between. CDR3 length: 16 amino acids. The germline V gene encodes CDR1 MNHEY and CDR2 SVGEGT. CDR3 region: CASSYSQGSSGNTIYF. The CDR3 DNA follows: TGTGCCAGCAGTTACTCGCAGGGGAGCTCTGGAAACACCATATATTTT.

This clone was observed a few times. The sample has other DNA sequences that encode this CDR3 too. The chain joins TRBV7-2 to TRBJ2-7, with 9 bases identical to TRBD1. The V and J ends lost 3 bases and 1 base, in that order; junction bases with no gene match: 4. This CDR3 comprises 15 residues. In germline, CDR1 is SGHTA, CDR2 FQGNSA. CDR3 residues: CASSFSGTGSYEQYF. CDR3 DNA sequence: TGTGCCAGCAGCTTCTCCGGGACAGGGTCCTACGAGCAGTACTTC.

This chain links TRBV6-5 with TRBJ2-7; D is perhaps TRBD2 (6 bases). From germline, CDR1 is MNHEY and CDR2 SVGAGI. The V end lost 6 bases, the J end lost 2 bases, and 17 bases lay between the germline ends. This CDR3 is built from 15 residues. CDR3 sequence (DNA): TGTGCCAGCAGAGCCTCTAGCGTGGGGACCTACGAGCAGTACTTC. Its translation is CASRASSVGTYEQYF.

The rearrangement links TRBV2 to TRBJ2-5; 10 positions agree with TRBD2. The CDR3 sequence is 14 residues long. V dropped 8 bases and J dropped 5; count of bases not matched to a gene: 8. Per the germline V gene, CDR1 is SNHLY and CDR2 is FYNNEI. CDR3 coding DNA: TGTGCCAGCCACGAGCGGGGGGGCCTGGAGACCCAGTACTTC. Its protein product is CASHERGGLETQYF.

This clone has a handful of counts. The chain recombines TRBV19 with TRBJ2-7; no firm D call. From germline, CDR1 is LNHDA and CDR2 SQIVND (reference sequence). The CDR3 extends over 14 amino acids. Trimming shortened V by 3 bases and J by 6 bases, and 15 bases separated the two germline ends. As DNA, the CDR3 is TGTGCCAGTAGTATTACCCTAAACCTACGCGAGCAGTACTTC. It translates to CASSITLNLREQYF. Looking up the rest from reference TRBV19 and TRBJ2-7 gives the full variable domain: DGGITQSPKYLFRKEGQNVTLSCEQNLNHDAMYWYRQDPGQGLRLIYYSQIVNDFQKGDIAEGYSVSREKKESFPLTVTSAQKNPTAFYLCASSITLNLREQYFGPGTRLTVT.

The J gene is TRBJ1-1, the V gene TRBV6-5; D is perhaps TRBD1 (6 bases). This CDR3 has 13 residues. Per germline, CDR1 MNHEY and CDR2 SVGAGI. Trimming removed 6 bases at V and 5 bases at J, with 13 bases between. CDR3 region: CASRATGKTEAFF. The CDR3 DNA reads as TGTGCCAGCAGAGCAACAGGGAAAACTGAAGCTTTCTTT.

Concerning this clone itself: The same CDR3 arises from other DNA sequences in this sample as well. The chain uses TRBV12-3 or TRBV12-4 and TRBJ2-2; D is perhaps TRBD2 (5 bases). The CDR3 totals 13 residues. V dropped 2 bases and J dropped 5 bases, with 6 bases sitting between them. The DNA of the CDR3 is TGTGCCAGCAGTTTAAGGGAGACCGGGGAGCTGTTTTTT. The encoded protein is CASSLRETGELFF.

The J gene is TRBJ2-5, the V gene TRBV4-2; maybe TRBD2 (5 bases). Germline V gives CDR1 LGHNA, CDR2 YNFKEQ. The CDR3 length is 16 residues. Trimming removed 4 bases at V and 0 bases at J, with 15 bases between. CDR3: CASSPSGYGNQETQYF. The CDR3, as DNA: TGTGCCAGCAGCCCCTCGGGATATGGGAACCAAGAGACCCAGTACTTC.

The chain combines TRBV6-1 with TRBJ1-1, with 8 bases that match TRBD1. V dropped 5 bases and J dropped 0; count of bases not matched to a gene: 2. The CDR3 has 14 residues. Germline-derived CDR1 and CDR2 are MNHNS and SASEGT. CDR3 sequence: CASSPQGVNTEAFF. In DNA, the CDR3 is TGTGCCAGCAGTCCACAGGGGGTGAACACTGAAGCTTTCTTT.

This clone appeared once. This chain joins TRBV4-3 and TRBJ2-2; 10 nucleotides line up with TRBD2. Looked up from germline, CDR1 is LGHNA and CDR2 is YSLEER. V dropped 5 bases and J dropped 6; count of bases not matched to a gene: 3. The CDR3 extends over 14 amino acids. The CDR3 DNA is TGCGCCAGCAGCAAGGGACTAGCGCCCGGGGAGCTGTTTTTT. Translated, it gives CASSKGLAPGELFF.

The chain carries TRBV9 and TRBJ2-7; TRBD2 is a possible D gene (5 bases). The germline V and J ends were trimmed by 1 base and 2 bases, with 13 bases remaining between them. The CDR3 spans 15 residues. Germline CDR1 is SGDLS and CDR2 is YYNGEE. The CDR3 DNA reads TGTGCCAGCAGCGTAAACGCGGGCCGTACCTACGAGCAGTACTTC. Residues: CASSVNAGRTYEQYF.

The rearrangement links TRBV7-3 to TRBJ2-1, with 8 bases fitting TRBD2. Germline V gene lookup returns CDR1 SGHTA and CDR2 FQGTGA. The V and J ends lost 3 bases and 3 bases, in that order; junction bases with no gene match: 1. The CDR3 sequence is 14 residues long. The CDR3 sequence is CASSFGTSYNEQFF. The CDR3 nucleotides read TGTGCCAGCAGCTTCGGGACTAGCTACAATGAGCAGTTCTTC.

The chain carries TRBV19 and TRBJ1-6; 7 nucleotides agree with TRBD1. The V gene end was trimmed by 4 bases and the J gene end by 9 bases; junction bases not matched to a gene: 6. There are 14 residues in the CDR3. The germline V gene encodes CDR1 LNHDA and CDR2 SQIVND (reference sequence). The CDR3 coding sequence is TGTGCCAGTAGTACGGGACAGCCGCGTTCACCCCTCCACTTT. Protein product: CASSTGQPRSPLHF.

CDR3 loop: CASSVGGARQPQHF. The CDR3, as DNA: TGTGCCAGCAGTGTGGGAGGGGCGAGGCAGCCCCAGCATTTT. The V gene is TRBV2, the J gene TRBJ1-5; D might be TRBD1 (5 bases). The CDR3 runs to 14 residues. The V gene lost 4 bases and the J gene lost 7 bases, with 14 bases spanning the gap. Germline assignment: CDR1 SNHLY and CDR2 FYNNEI.

V and J are TRBV7-9 and TRBJ2-3; 10 positions match TRBD2. V was pared by 5 bases and J by 3 bases, with 14 bases of the junction left unmatched. The germline V gene has CDR1 SEHNR and CDR2 FQNEAQ (reference sequence). CDR3 length equals 18 residues. The CDR3 bases are TGTGCCAGCAGCCCTCTCCTGGGGAGCGGGGGGGAGACAGATACGCAGTATTTT. Its protein product is CASSPLLGSGGETDTQYF.

This clone was found once. This sequence joins TRBV4-3 and TRBJ1-2; 10 bases are a match to TRBD1. V lost 1 base and J lost 7; bases outside the gene matches: 6. Germline-derived CDR1 and CDR2 are LGHNA and YSLEER. CDR3 length: 15 amino acids. The CDR3 DNA sequence: TGCGCCAGCAGCCAAGTAGAGACAGGGGGCGTTGGCTACACCTTC. Translated, it gives CASSQVETGGVGYTF.

This clone was detected once. The J gene is TRBJ2-7, the V gene TRBV7-9, with D perhaps TRBD1 (5 bases). Trimming removed 4 bases at V and 6 bases at J, with 10 bases between. Germline lookup yields CDR1 SEHNR and CDR2 FQNEAQ (reference sequence). The CDR3 loop spans 12 amino acids. DNA of the CDR3: TGTGCCAGCAGCTCACAGGCGCCCGAGCAGTACTTC. This sequence encodes CASSSQAPEQYF.

The rearrangement joins TRBV7-2 to TRBJ2-7; D may be TRBD2 (5 bases). This CDR3 has 15 amino acids. The germline V gene has CDR1 SGHTA and CDR2 FQGNSA. V dropped 5 bases and J dropped 4 bases, with 18 bases sitting between them. DNA of the CDR3: TGTGCCAGCAGCCCGGGGTTCTTTGGGCGGTACGAGCAGTACTTC. Translation: CASSPGFFGRYEQYF.

The chain carries TRBV19 and TRBJ2-2, with D unresolved. Germline loops: CDR1 LNHDA, CDR2 SQIVND (reference sequence). The CDR3 extends over 13 amino acids. V was trimmed by 3 bases and J by 4 bases, leaving 6 bases between them. The CDR3 loop reads CASSIAVTGELFF. CDR3 nucleotide sequence: TGTGCCAGTAGTATCGCAGTCACCGGGGAGCTGTTTTTT. Combining the CDR3 with reference TRBV19 and TRBJ2-2 gives the whole variable domain DGGITQSPKYLFRKEGQNVTLSCEQNLNHDAMYWYRQDPGQGLRLIYYSQIVNDFQKGDIAEGYSVSREKKESFPLTVTSAQKNPTAFYLCASSIAVTGELFFGEGSRLTVL.

CDR3 in amino acids: CAHDRGDTEAFF. The CDR3, as DNA: TGTGCCCACGACAGGGGGGACACTGAAGCTTTCTTT. This chain connects TRBV30 to TRBJ1-1; 9 nucleotides match TRBD1. This CDR3 has 12 amino acids. Germline V gene lookup returns CDR1 GTSNPN and CDR2 SVGIG (reference sequence). V dropped 8 bases and J dropped 3; count of bases not matched to a gene: 4.

The rearrangement links TRBV9 to TRBJ2-1; 15 bases map to TRBD2. With 0 bases clipped from V and 4 bases from J, the junction kept 20 bases outside the gene matches. Germline V gene lookup returns CDR1 SGDLS and CDR2 YYNGEE. This CDR3 region has 23 residues. The chain's CDR3 is CASSVAPSPIWTSGRAGYNEQFF. In nucleotides, the CDR3 is TGTGCCAGCAGCGTAGCTCCCTCACCAATTTGGACTAGCGGGAGGGCGGGATACAATGAGCAGTTCTTC.

This chain uses TRBV6-5 with TRBJ2-1, with D possibly TRBD2 on 6 matching bases. V lost 6 bases and J lost 0, with 12 bases in between. CDR1 is MNHEY, CDR2 SVGAGI, per germline. This CDR3 has 15 amino acids. The CDR3 region has the DNA TGTGCCAGCAGGACTATGGGGGGCTCCTACAATGAGCAGTTCTTC. Its protein product is CASRTMGGSYNEQFF.

V is TRBV5-6 and J is TRBJ2-2, with D possibly being TRBD1 (5 bases). Germline values: CDR1 SGHDT, CDR2 YYEEEE. The V and J ends lost 0 bases and 8 bases respectively, with 8 bases between them. This CDR3 region has 13 residues. The CDR3 here is CASSLGRVGELFF. The CDR3 region has the DNA TGTGCCAGCAGCTTGGGCAGGGTGGGGGAGCTGTTTTTT.